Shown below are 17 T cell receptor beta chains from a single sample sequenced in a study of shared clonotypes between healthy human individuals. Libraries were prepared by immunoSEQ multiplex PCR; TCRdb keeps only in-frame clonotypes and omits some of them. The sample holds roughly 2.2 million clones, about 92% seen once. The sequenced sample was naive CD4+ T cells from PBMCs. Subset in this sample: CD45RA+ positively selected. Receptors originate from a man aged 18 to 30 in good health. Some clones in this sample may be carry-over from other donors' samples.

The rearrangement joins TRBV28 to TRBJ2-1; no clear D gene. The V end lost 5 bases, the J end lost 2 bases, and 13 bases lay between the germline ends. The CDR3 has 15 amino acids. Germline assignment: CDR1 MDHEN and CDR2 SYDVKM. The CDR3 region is CASSAAGIAYNEQFF. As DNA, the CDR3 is TGTGCCAGCAGTGCCGCAGGTATAGCCTACAATGAGCAGTTCTTC.

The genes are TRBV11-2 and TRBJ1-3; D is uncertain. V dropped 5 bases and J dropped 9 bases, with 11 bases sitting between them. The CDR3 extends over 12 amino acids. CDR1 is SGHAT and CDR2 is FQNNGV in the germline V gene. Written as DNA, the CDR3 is TGTGCCAGCAGCCCATTACACCCCACCATATATTTT. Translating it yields CASSPLHPTIYF. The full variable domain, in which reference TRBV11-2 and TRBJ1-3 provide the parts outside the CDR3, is EAGVAQSPRYKIIEKRQSVAFWCNPISGHATLYWYQQILGQGPKLLIQFQNNGVVDDSQLPKDRFSAERLKGVDSTLKIQPAKLEDSAVYLCASSPLHPTIYFGEGSWLTVV.

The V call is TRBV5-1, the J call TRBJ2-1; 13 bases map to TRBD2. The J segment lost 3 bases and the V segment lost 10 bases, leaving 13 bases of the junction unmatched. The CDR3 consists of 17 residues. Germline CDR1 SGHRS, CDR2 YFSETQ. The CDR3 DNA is TGCGCCTCTGGGACTAGCGGGAATACGGACCGCTACAATGAGCAGTTCTTC. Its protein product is CASGTSGNTDRYNEQFF.

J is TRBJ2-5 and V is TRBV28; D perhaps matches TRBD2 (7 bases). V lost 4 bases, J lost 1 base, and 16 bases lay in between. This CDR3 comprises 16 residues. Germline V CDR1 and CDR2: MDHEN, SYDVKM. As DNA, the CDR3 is TGTGCCAGCAGTTACGCGGGGGCAGGAACCCAAGAGACCCAGTACTTC. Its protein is CASSYAGAGTQETQYF.

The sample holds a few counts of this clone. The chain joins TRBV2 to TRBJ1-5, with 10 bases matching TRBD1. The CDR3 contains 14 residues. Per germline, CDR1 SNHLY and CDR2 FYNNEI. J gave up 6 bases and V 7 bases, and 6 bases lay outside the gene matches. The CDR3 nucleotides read TGTGCCAGCACCCAGGGACAGGGGATTCAGCCCCAGCATTTT. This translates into CASTQGQGIQPQHF.

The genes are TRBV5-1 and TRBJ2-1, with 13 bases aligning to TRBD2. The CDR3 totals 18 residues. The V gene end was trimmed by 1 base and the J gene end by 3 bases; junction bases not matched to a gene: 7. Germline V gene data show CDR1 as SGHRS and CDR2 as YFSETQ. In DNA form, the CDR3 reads TGCGCCAGCAGCTTGACTAGCGGGAGGGAGATGAACTACAATGAGCAGTTCTTC. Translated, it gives CASSLTSGREMNYNEQFF.

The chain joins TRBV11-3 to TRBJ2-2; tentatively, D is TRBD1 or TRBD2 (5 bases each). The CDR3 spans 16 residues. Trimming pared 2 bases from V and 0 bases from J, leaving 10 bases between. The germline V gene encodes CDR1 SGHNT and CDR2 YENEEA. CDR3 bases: TGTGCCAGCAGCTTACGAGGGACCCCGAACACCGGGGAGCTGTTTTTT. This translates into CASSLRGTPNTGELFF.

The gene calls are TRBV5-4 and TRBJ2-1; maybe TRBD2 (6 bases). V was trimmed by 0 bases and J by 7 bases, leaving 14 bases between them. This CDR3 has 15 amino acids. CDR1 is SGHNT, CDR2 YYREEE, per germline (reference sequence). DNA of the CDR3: TGTGCCAGCAGCTTGGGGGGGGAGTTTGGTAATGAGCAGTTCTTC. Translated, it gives CASSLGGEFGNEQFF. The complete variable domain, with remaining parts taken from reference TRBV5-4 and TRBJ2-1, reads ETGVTQSPTHLIKTRGQQVTLRCSSQSGHNTVSWYQQALGQGPQFIFQYYREEENGRGNFPPRFSGLQFPNYSSELNVNALELDDSALYLCASSLGGEFGNEQFFGPGTRLTVL.

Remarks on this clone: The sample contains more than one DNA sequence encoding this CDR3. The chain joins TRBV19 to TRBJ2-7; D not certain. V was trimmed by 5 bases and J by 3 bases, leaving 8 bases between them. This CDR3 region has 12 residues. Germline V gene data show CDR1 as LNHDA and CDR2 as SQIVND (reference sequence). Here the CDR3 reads CASSATSYEQYF. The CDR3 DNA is TGTGCCAGTAGTGCTACCAGCTACGAGCAGTACTTC. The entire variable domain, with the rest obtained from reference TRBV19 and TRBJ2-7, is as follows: DGGITQSPKYLFRKEGQNVTLSCEQNLNHDAMYWYRQDPGQGLRLIYYSQIVNDFQKGDIAEGYSVSREKKESFPLTVTSAQKNPTAFYLCASSATSYEQYFGPGTRLTVT.

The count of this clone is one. The CDR3 protein is CASSLGWGYATEAFF. The DNA of the CDR3 is TGTGCCAGCAGCTTGGGTTGGGGGTACGCCACTGAAGCTTTCTTT. This rearrangement joins TRBV5-4 to TRBJ1-1; TRBD1 might be the D (5 bases). Deletions cut 0 bases from V and 4 bases from J, with 13 bases between. CDR1 and CDR2 (germline): SGHNT, YYREEE (reference sequence). The CDR3 runs 15 residues.

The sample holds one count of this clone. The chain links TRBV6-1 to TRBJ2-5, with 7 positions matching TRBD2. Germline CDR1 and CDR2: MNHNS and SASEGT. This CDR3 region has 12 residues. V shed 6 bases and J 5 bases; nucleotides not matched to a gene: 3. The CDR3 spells CASSGEGETQYF. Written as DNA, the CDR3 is TGTGCCAGCAGCGGGGAGGGGGAGACCCAGTACTTC.

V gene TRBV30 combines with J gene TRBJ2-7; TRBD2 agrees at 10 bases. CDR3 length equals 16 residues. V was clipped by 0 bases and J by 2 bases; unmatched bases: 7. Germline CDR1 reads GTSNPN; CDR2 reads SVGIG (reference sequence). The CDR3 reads CAWSVPGLAGAYEQYF. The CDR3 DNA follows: TGTGCCTGGAGTGTACCAGGGCTAGCGGGAGCCTACGAGCAGTACTTC.

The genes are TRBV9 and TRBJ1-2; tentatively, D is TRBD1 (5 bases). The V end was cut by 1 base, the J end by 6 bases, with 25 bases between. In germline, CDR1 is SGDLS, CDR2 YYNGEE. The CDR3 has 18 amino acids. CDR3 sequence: CASSVRGLGPKGGDGYTF. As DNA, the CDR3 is TGTGCCAGCAGCGTAAGGGGATTGGGGCCCAAGGGCGGTGATGGCTACACCTTC.

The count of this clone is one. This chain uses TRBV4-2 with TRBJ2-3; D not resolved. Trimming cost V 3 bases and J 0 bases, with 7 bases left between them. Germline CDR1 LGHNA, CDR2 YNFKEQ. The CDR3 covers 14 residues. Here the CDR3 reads CASSQADSTDTQYF. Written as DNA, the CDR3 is TGTGCCAGCAGCCAGGCCGATAGCACAGATACGCAGTATTTT.

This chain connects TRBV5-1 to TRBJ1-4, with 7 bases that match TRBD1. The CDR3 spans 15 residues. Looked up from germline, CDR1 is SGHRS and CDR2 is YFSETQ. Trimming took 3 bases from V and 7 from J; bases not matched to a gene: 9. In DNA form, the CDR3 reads TGCGCCAGCAGCTCGGGACAGTCCAACGGTGAAAAACTGTTTTTT. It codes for CASSSGQSNGEKLFF. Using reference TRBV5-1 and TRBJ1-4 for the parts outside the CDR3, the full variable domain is KAGVTQTPRYLIKTRGQQVTLSCSPISGHRSVSWYQQTPGQGLQFLFEYFSETQRNKGNFPGRFSGRQFSNSRSEMNVSTLELGDSALYLCASSSGQSNGEKLFFGSGTQLSVL.

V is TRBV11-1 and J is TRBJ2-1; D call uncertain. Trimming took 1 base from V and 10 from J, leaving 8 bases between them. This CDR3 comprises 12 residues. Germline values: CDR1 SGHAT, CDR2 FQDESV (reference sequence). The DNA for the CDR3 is TGTGCCAGCAGCTTAGAGGCACAGGAGCAGTTCTTC. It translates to CASSLEAQEQFF. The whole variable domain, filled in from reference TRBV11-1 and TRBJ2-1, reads EAEVAQSPRYKITEKSQAVAFWCDPISGHATLYWYRQILGQGPELLVQFQDESVVDDSQLPKDRFSAERLKGVDSTLKIQPAELGDSAMYLCASSLEAQEQFFGPGTRLTVL.

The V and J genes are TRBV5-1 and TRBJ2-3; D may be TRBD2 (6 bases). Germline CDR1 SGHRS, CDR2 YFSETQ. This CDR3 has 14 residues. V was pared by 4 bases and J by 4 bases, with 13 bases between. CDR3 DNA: TGCGCCAGCAGCCGAACGGGAGAGGCAGATACGCAGTATTTT. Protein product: CASSRTGEADTQYF.